The sequence of this T cell receptor (beta chain) was determined in a study of blood T cells in healthy people across ages. General observations from the study: Among T cells, TCR beta diversity per million cells dropped roughly linearly as age rose. No conclusive comparison of naive versus antigen-experienced cells was possible with unsorted PBMCs.

This CDR3 spans 14 amino acids. Germline lookup yields CDR1 SGHTA and CDR2 FQGNSA. J gave up 3 bases and V 6 bases, and 3 bases lay outside the gene matches. Next came a second PCR, run for about 7 to 11 cycles, which used a sample-barcoded 5' primer along with a J-beta primer mix. One entry per CDR3 protein results from TCRdb running MiXCR on the 5' RACE reads. The table shows roughly 1.9 million distinct CDR3 sequences, with more than 35% occurring only once. A remark on this clonotype: As yet, its antigen is unknown.

The rearrangement joins TRBV7-2 to TRBJ1-2; TRBD1 matches 11 bases. The clonotype originates from a human donor in good health. The sample consisted of blood. The DNA of the CDR3 is TGTGCCAGCAGGGACAGGGGGCGCGACTATGGCTACACCTTC. Protein sequence: CASRDRGRDYGYTF. The entire variable domain, with the rest obtained from reference TRBV7-2 and TRBJ1-2, is as follows: GAGVSQSPSNKVTEKGKDVELRCDPISGHTALYWYRQSLGQGLEFLIYFQGNSAPDKSGLPSDRFSAERTGGSVSTLTIQRTQQEDSAVYLCASRDRGRDYGYTFGSGTRLTVV.